The T cell receptor beta chain described here comes from a study of cytomegalovirus exposure and HLA in healthy donors. Study-wide context: Approximately 83 million unique TCRs from HLA-typed donors were held in an early data release. Findings and limits, study-wide: Reportedly, HLA-A and HLA-B alleles of most subjects were accurately predicted from TCR beta.

PCR was performed using 60 Vbeta and 13 Jbeta primers. Measured with immunoSEQ multiplex PCR; TCRdb has only the in-frame clones, and not every one. The sample has 150,000 to 200,000 clones; about 81% are singletons. Turning to this clone: Its antigen is unidentified.

The TCR was taken from a woman aged 18-35 years in good health and CMV-seropositive. The sample comprised PBMCs.

The CDR3: CASSLYPGPYGYTF. For the CDR3, the DNA is TGTGCCAGCAGTTTATATCCAGGCCCCTATGGCTACACCTTC. The chain couples TRBV28 to TRBJ1-2; D is unclear. The CDR3 contains 14 residues. Trimming pared 1 base from V and 4 bases from J, leaving 10 bases between. In germline, CDR1 is MDHEN, CDR2 SYDVKM.